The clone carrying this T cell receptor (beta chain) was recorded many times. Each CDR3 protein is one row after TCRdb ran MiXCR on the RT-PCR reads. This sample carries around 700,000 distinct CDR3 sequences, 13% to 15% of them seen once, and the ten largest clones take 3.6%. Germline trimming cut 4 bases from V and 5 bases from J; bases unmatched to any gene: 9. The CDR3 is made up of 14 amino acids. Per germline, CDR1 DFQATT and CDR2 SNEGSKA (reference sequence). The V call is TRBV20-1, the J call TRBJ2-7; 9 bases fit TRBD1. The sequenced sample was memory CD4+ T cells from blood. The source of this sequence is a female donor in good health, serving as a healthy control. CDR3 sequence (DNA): TGCAGTGCTATCTTAACACAGGGGGCCCACGAGCAGTACTTC. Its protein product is CSAILTQGAHEQYF.